This entry concerns a single TCR beta chain. What it binds is unknown. These data come from a study of cytomegalovirus exposure and HLA in healthy donors. Germline V lookup: CDR1 KGHSH, CDR2 LQKENI. The CDR3 runs to 13 residues. Losses at the gene ends were 2 bases for V and 10 bases for J; bases not matched to a gene: 4. Amplification used 60 Vbeta primers and 13 Jbeta primers. Here immunoSEQ multiplex PCR was the method, and the copy in TCRdb shows in-frame clones only, minus some. The repertoire holds about 160,000 clones, just under 80% seen once, with 9.5% to 10% in the top ten. Whole-study results and caveats: Later analysis showed TCR association rates varying by HLA locus, highest for DRB1 and lowest for HLA-C.

The sequencing input was PBMCs. J is TRBJ2-1 and V is TRBV18, with TRBD2 identical over 8 bases. The source is a man aged 18-30 years in good health and CMV-seropositive. The CDR3 coding sequence is TGTGCCAGCTCACCATTTGCGGGGGGCGAGCAGTTCTTC. Its translation: CASSPFAGGEQFF.